The 9 T cell receptor beta chains given below trace back to one sample, sequenced in a study of T cells in Graves' hyperthyroidism and ophthalmopathy (dated by TCRdb to about 2019). The receptor library was made with multiplex PCR. TCRdb records Illumina HiSeq 2000 as the sequencer. TCR beta CDR3 regions were amplified from RNA transcripts. The first round of RT-PCR for the TCR CDR3 was performed with the HTBI primer set and the Qiagen OneStep RT-PCR kit. TCRdb reprocessing: public reads trimmed at Q25 with fastp, clones called with MiXCR, in-frame beta chains kept. Entries that share a CDR3 protein sequence are merged under the most common genes and DNA. This sample gives about 400,000 distinct CDR3 sequences in total; 14% to 15% of them show up just once. The ten largest make up approximately 13% of the sample. Sequencing input: blood. These receptors were collected from a man younger than 35 with Graves' ophthalmopathy.

Ten or more counts support this clonotype. J is TRBJ2-7 and V is TRBV20-1; 10 bases are shared with TRBD2. V shed 0 bases and J 2 bases; nucleotides not matched to a gene: 7. Germline V gene lookup returns CDR1 DFQATT and CDR2 SNEGSKA (reference sequence). The CDR3 contains 16 residues. The CDR3 loop reads CSARDLAGAVPYEQYF. The CDR3 DNA follows: TGCAGTGCTAGAGACCTAGCGGGAGCAGTTCCCTACGAGCAGTACTTC.

This clonotype was found many times. The rearrangement links TRBV11-3 to TRBJ2-3, with D tentatively TRBD1 or TRBD2 (6 bases each). V lost 5 bases and J lost 4, with 16 bases in between. The length of the CDR3 is 15 residues. Germline CDR1 SGHNT, CDR2 YENEEA. CDR3: CASSPRGRGADTQYF. CDR3 nucleotide sequence: TGTGCCAGCAGCCCCCGGGGGCGCGGGGCAGATACGCAGTATTTT.

This clonotype was seen only a few times. Here the CDR3 reads CASSQVWDEQFF. The DNA of the CDR3 is TGCGCCAGCAGCCAAGTCTGGGACGAGCAGTTCTTC. The chain joins TRBV4-1 to TRBJ2-1; D may be TRBD1 or TRBD2 (5 bases each). V was shortened by 1 base and J by 10 bases, with 8 bases between the two germline ends. This CDR3 contains 12 residues. Germline assignment: CDR1 MGHRA and CDR2 YSYEKL.

This clonotype was counted many times. The chain combines TRBV11-2 with TRBJ2-7; the D is unclear. This CDR3 has 14 amino acids. Germline V lookup: CDR1 SGHAT, CDR2 FQNNGV. Trimming took off 5 bases at V and 2 bases at J, with 13 bases between the two ends. CDR3 amino acids: CASSPFSGAYEQYF. The CDR3 DNA reads TGTGCCAGCAGCCCCTTCAGTGGGGCCTACGAGCAGTACTTC.

This clonotype was picked up many times. The chain links TRBV20-1 to TRBJ2-7, with D unclear. V dropped 0 bases and J dropped 4 bases, with 13 bases sitting between them. Germline V CDR1 and CDR2: DFQATT, SNEGSKA (reference sequence). CDR3 length equals 14 residues. For the CDR3, the DNA is TGCAGTGCTAGAGATCGTCTTCAGGTTTACGAGCAGTACTTC. Amino acid sequence: CSARDRLQVYEQYF.

This clonotype has ten or more counts. This chain joins TRBV30 and TRBJ1-2, with 8 bases aligning to TRBD1. The CDR3 loop spans 15 amino acids. Germline lookup yields CDR1 GTSNPN and CDR2 SVGIG (reference sequence). Unmatched junction bases numbered 6, after V lost 1 base and J lost 2 bases. For the CDR3, the DNA is TGTGCCTGGAGTGGATGGGACAGGAAGAACTATGGCTACACCTTC. It yields the protein CAWSGWDRKNYGYTF.

The chain joins TRBV5-1 to TRBJ2-5, with 7 bases fitting TRBD2. Germline CDR1 SGHRS, CDR2 YFSETQ. The length of the CDR3 is 16 residues. V shed 0 bases, J shed 2 bases, and the junction held 7 bases outside the gene matches. The CDR3 nucleotides are TGCGCCAGCAGCTTGGATATGGGGGGGATACAAGAGACCCAGTACTTC. Protein product: CASSLDMGGIQETQYF.

This clonotype was picked up many times. The gene calls are TRBV10-3 and TRBJ2-3; 7 positions match TRBD1. The CDR3 totals 15 residues. V shed 2 bases and J 0 bases; nucleotides not matched to a gene: 2. Germline lookup yields CDR1 ENHRY and CDR2 SYGVKD. The chain's CDR3 is CAISEPQGSTDTQYF. DNA of the CDR3: TGTGCCATCAGTGAGCCACAGGGGAGCACAGATACGCAGTATTTT.

This clonotype was seen repeatedly, ten times or more. The CDR3 sequence is CSVEYNAYNEQFF. Written as DNA, the CDR3 is TGCAGCGTTGAATACAATGCCTACAATGAGCAGTTCTTC. V gene TRBV29-1 combines with J gene TRBJ2-1, with D hard to call. V lost 2 bases and J 2 bases, leaving 7 bases between the germline ends. CDR1 is SQVTM, CDR2 ANQGSEA, per germline. The CDR3 extends over 13 amino acids.